These 7 T cell receptor beta chains share one sample of origin, sequenced in a study of T-cell reconstitution after alpha-beta-depleted transplantation in children. As it was prepared, the TCRbeta library received unique molecular identifiers. TCRdb called the PCR reads again in MiXCR, with one record for every CDR3 protein. The profile shows about 460,000 distinct CDR3 sequences, more than 9% of them singletons. The source material was PBMCs, sampled before TCRalphabeta/CD19-depleted stem cell transplant. All receptors come from a child aged 2 to 9 with inherited bone marrow failure, due to receive a stem cell transplant.

This clonotype appeared many times. The chain has TRBV27 and TRBJ1-2; D might be TRBD1 (6 bases). This CDR3 has 14 amino acids. The ends were cut back, 3 bases at V and 0 bases at J, with 8 bases in the middle. The V gene's germline CDR1 is MNHEY and CDR2 SMNVEV (reference sequence). The CDR3 DNA is TGTGCCAGCAGTTTGGACAGAACTAACTATGGCTACACCTTC. It yields the protein CASSLDRTNYGYTF.

This clonotype has only a few counts. V and J are TRBV6-2 or TRBV6-3 and TRBJ2-1; 7 nucleotides line up with TRBD2. Trimming removed 1 base from V and 6 bases from J; junction bases left unmatched: 3. This CDR3 has 14 residues. CDR1 is MNHEY, CDR2 SVGEGT, per germline. The chain's CDR3 is CASSYLAGPNEQFF. CDR3 in DNA: TGTGCCAGCAGTTACTTAGCGGGTCCCAATGAGCAGTTCTTC.

This clonotype has at least ten counts. In DNA form, the CDR3 reads TGTGCCAGCAGCTACCGGACAGGTGCCCCCTACGAGCAGTACTTC. This sequence encodes CASSYRTGAPYEQYF. The rearrangement links TRBV7-9 to TRBJ2-7; 7 bases align to TRBD1. The germline CDR1 and CDR2 sequences are SEHNR and FQNEAQ (reference sequence). CDR3 length equals 15 residues. V was pared by 4 bases and J by 2 bases, with 8 bases of the junction left unmatched. Drawing the rest from reference TRBV7-9 and TRBJ2-7, the complete variable domain is DTGVSQNPRHKITKRGQNVTFRCDPISEHNRLYWYRQTLGQGPEFLTYFQNEAQLEKSRLLSDRFSAERPKGSFSTLEIQRTEQGDSAMYLCASSYRTGAPYEQYFGPGTRLTVT.

This clonotype appeared many times. The CDR3 DNA reads TGTGCCAGCAGCGTAGATGAACAGTACAATGAGCAGTTCTTC. It codes for CASSVDEQYNEQFF. The chain has TRBV9 and TRBJ2-1; D is uncertain. The CDR3 sequence is 14 residues long. V lost 0 bases and J 4 bases, leaving 8 bases between the germline ends. CDR1 is SGDLS and CDR2 is YYNGEE in the germline V gene.

The table lists this clonotype with many counts. The chain carries TRBV7-9 and TRBJ2-1; D call uncertain. The V end lost 2 bases, the J end lost 9 bases, and 17 bases lay between the germline ends. The CDR3 totals 15 residues. Germline V CDR1 and CDR2: SEHNR, FQNEAQ (reference sequence). The CDR3, as DNA: TGTGCCAGCAGCTTATCGGTGCTTCCGGATGGTGAGCAGTTCTTC. This codes for CASSLSVLPDGEQFF.

Ten or more counts support this clonotype. The genes are TRBV5-1 and TRBJ2-1, with 8 nucleotides matching TRBD2. This CDR3 is built from 16 residues. Losses at the gene ends were 1 base for V and 1 base for J; bases not matched to a gene: 4. Germline V gene lookup returns CDR1 SGHRS and CDR2 YFSETQ. CDR3 DNA sequence: TGCGCCAGCAGCTTGTCAGCGGGAGTTTCCTACAATGAGCAGTTCTTC. It specifies CASSLSAGVSYNEQFF. Full variable domain (outside the CDR3, taken from reference TRBV5-1 and TRBJ2-1): KAGVTQTPRYLIKTRGQQVTLSCSPISGHRSVSWYQQTPGQGLQFLFEYFSETQRNKGNFPGRFSGRQFSNSRSEMNVSTLELGDSALYLCASSLSAGVSYNEQFFGPGTRLTVL.

This clonotype was seen at least ten times. The chain is built from TRBV3-1 and TRBJ1-5, with D unclear. CDR3 length: 15 amino acids. Trimming stripped 1 base from V and 3 bases from J, with 10 bases between. Germline V gives CDR1 LGHDT, CDR2 YNNKEL (reference sequence). The chain's CDR3 is CASSQGMLFNQPQHF. CDR3 DNA: TGTGCCAGCAGCCAAGGGATGCTTTTCAATCAGCCCCAGCATTTT.